The rows below give T cell receptor beta chains drawn from one sample of a study of OX40 agonist ivuxolimab in advanced cancers. Produced via immunoSEQ multiplex PCR; TCRdb's table is partial and in-frame only. Among around 84,000 clones listed, more than 80% were seen once. Source: CD4+ or CD8+ T cells sorted from blood, taken in a trial of the OX40 agonist ivuxolimab. The receptors were gathered from an adult with an advanced solid tumor such as melanoma, head and neck, liver or kidney cancer. CDR3s include the opening cysteine and the closing phenylalanine or tryptophan. Fields, in order: J gene, V gene, CDR3 length, clone size, D gene, CDR3 protein, CDR3 DNA. A D gene is named only where the DNA matches it firmly. The size of a clone is reported for some rows only, either as once, few or many, or as a class for expanded clones.

TRBJ1-4 | TRBV7-9 | 14 | NA | NA | CASSFSSGNEKLFF | TGTGCCAGCAGCTTCTCATCCGGGAATGAAAAACTGTTTTTT
TRBJ2-5 | TRBV7-8 | 13 | few | NA | CASSFVNKETQYF | TGTGCCAGCAGCTTTGTCAACAAAGAGACCCAGTACTTC
TRBJ1-3 | TRBV30 | 15 | few | NA | CAWSIPGRFGNTIYF | TGTGCCTGGAGTATCCCCGGCAGATTTGGAAACACCATATATTTT
TRBJ2-5 | TRBV19 | 14 | NA | TRBD2 | CASSHSGTRETQYF | TGTGCCAGTAGTCATTCCGGGACTAGGGAGACCCAGTACTTC
TRBJ2-5 | TRBV2 | 12 | NA | TRBD1 | CASNRGRETQYF | TGTGCCAGCAACAGGGGAAGGGAGACCCAGTACTTC
TRBJ2-5 | TRBV6-5 | 12 | once | NA | CASSKRQETQYF | TGTGCCAGCAGTAAAAGGCAGGAGACCCAGTACTTC
TRBJ1-4 | TRBV2 | 10 | NA | NA | CASFDEKLFF | TGTGCCAGTTTCGATGAAAAACTGTTTTTT
TRBJ2-3 | TRBV29-1 | 13 | NA | TRBD1 | CSARQGITDTQYF | TGCAGCGCCCGACAGGGGATCACAGATACGCAGTATTTT
TRBJ2-5 | TRBV5-4 | 15 | NA | NA | CASSRGGAVPETQYF | TGTGCCAGCAGTAGGGGGGGCGCAGTACCAGAGACCCAGTACTTC
TRBJ2-7 | TRBV7-2 | 16 | once | TRBD2 | CASSLVGTSVPYEQYF | TGTGCCAGCAGCTTAGTGGGGACTAGCGTACCCTACGAGCAGTACTTC
TRBJ1-5 | TRBV5-4 | 13 | few | NA | CASSFQGNQPQHF | TGTGCCAGCAGCTTCCAGGGAAATCAGCCCCAGCATTTT
TRBJ2-2 | TRBV25-1 | 15 | NA | NA | CASSETPEGTGELFF | TGTGCCAGCAGTGAGACACCTGAGGGGACCGGGGAGCTGTTTTTT
TRBJ2-1 | TRBV5-1 | 21 | NA | TRBD2 | CASSKILGNHQAGGWYNEQFF | TGCGCCAGCAGCAAAATCTTGGGGAACCATCAGGCGGGAGGGTGGTACAATGAGCAGTTCTTC
TRBJ1-2 | TRBV4-2 | 14 | NA | NA | CASSQEGQNYGYTF | TGTGCCAGCAGCCAAGAAGGGCAGAACTATGGCTACACCTTC
TRBJ1-5 | TRBV19 | 16 | NA | NA | CASSITGTAPNQPQHF | TGTGCCAGTAGTATCACTGGGACGGCACCAAATCAGCCCCAGCATTTT
TRBJ1-2 | TRBV5-5 | 12 | few | NA | CASSLEGYGYTF | TGTGCCAGCAGCTTGGAAGGGTACGGCTACACCTTC
TRBJ2-7 | TRBV19 | 12 | NA | NA | CASSILGYEQYF | TGTGCCAGTAGTATCCTCGGCTACGAGCAGTACTTC
TRBJ2-3 | TRBV23-1 | 18 | once | TRBD2 | CASSQFWAGGHYTDTQYF | TGCGCCAGCAGTCAATTCTGGGCGGGAGGACATTACACAGATACGCAGTATTTT
TRBJ2-3 | TRBV5-1 | 13 | NA | NA | CASSLDIYNTQYF | TGCGCCAGCAGCTTGGATATCTATAATACGCAGTATTTT
TRBJ2-5 | TRBV7-3 | 14 | NA | TRBD2 | CASSLSGGDRTQYF | TGTGCCAGCAGCTTGTCCGGGGGGGATAGGACCCAGTACTTC
TRBJ1-2 | TRBV9 | 15 | NA | TRBD1 | CASSTRTGLNYGYTF | TGTGCCAGCAGCACCCGGACAGGCTTAAACTATGGCTACACCTTC
TRBJ2-5 | TRBV5-1 | 12 | once | TRBD1 | CASSWTGAPQYF | TGCGCCAGCAGCTGGACAGGGGCCCCCCAGTACTTC
TRBJ2-5 | TRBV5-1 | 14 | NA | NA | CASSSRDTQETQYF | TGCGCCAGCAGCTCCCGGGACACCCAAGAGACCCAGTACTTC
TRBJ2-3 | TRBV11-2 | 18 | NA | NA | CASSPNPGASFSTDTQYF | TGTGCCAGCAGCCCGAACCCAGGGGCGTCGTTTAGCACAGATACGCAGTATTTT
TRBJ2-7 | TRBV18 | 14 | NA | NA | CASSPGQGSYEQYF | TGTGCCAGCTCACCAGGGCAGGGAAGTTACGAGCAGTACTTC
TRBJ2-3 | TRBV5-1 | 14 | NA | NA | CASSLGGVGDTQYF | TGCGCCAGCAGCTTGGGGGGTGTCGGAGATACGCAGTATTTT
TRBJ1-4 | TRBV28 | 15 | few | NA | CASSSPAGTGEKLFF | TGTGCCAGCAGTTCCCCAGCCGGGACCGGTGAAAAACTGTTTTTT
TRBJ2-7 | TRBV7-7 | 15 | NA | TRBD2 | CASSLGRGTGYEQYF | TGTGCCAGCAGCTTAGGGCGGGGGACGGGCTACGAGCAGTACTTC
TRBJ2-5 | TRBV11-2 | 13 | NA | NA | CASSLVRGETQYF | TGTGCCAGCAGCTTAGTCCGGGGGGAGACCCAGTACTTC
TRBJ1-1 | TRBV6-1 | 13 | once | NA | CASPGDLNTEAFF | TGTGCCAGCCCAGGGGACTTGAACACTGAAGCTTTCTTT
TRBJ2-1 | TRBV2 | 16 | NA | NA | CASSEAVAGGTSIRFF | NA
TRBJ1-4 | TRBV15 | 17 | NA | NA | CATSRIRTTPTNEKLFF | TGTGCCACCAGCAGAATAAGGACGACTCCAACTAATGAAAAACTGTTTTTT
TRBJ1-1 | TRBV5-6 | 14 | NA | NA | CASSLSPWMAEAFF | TGTGCCAGCAGCTTGTCCCCATGGATGGCTGAAGCTTTCTTT